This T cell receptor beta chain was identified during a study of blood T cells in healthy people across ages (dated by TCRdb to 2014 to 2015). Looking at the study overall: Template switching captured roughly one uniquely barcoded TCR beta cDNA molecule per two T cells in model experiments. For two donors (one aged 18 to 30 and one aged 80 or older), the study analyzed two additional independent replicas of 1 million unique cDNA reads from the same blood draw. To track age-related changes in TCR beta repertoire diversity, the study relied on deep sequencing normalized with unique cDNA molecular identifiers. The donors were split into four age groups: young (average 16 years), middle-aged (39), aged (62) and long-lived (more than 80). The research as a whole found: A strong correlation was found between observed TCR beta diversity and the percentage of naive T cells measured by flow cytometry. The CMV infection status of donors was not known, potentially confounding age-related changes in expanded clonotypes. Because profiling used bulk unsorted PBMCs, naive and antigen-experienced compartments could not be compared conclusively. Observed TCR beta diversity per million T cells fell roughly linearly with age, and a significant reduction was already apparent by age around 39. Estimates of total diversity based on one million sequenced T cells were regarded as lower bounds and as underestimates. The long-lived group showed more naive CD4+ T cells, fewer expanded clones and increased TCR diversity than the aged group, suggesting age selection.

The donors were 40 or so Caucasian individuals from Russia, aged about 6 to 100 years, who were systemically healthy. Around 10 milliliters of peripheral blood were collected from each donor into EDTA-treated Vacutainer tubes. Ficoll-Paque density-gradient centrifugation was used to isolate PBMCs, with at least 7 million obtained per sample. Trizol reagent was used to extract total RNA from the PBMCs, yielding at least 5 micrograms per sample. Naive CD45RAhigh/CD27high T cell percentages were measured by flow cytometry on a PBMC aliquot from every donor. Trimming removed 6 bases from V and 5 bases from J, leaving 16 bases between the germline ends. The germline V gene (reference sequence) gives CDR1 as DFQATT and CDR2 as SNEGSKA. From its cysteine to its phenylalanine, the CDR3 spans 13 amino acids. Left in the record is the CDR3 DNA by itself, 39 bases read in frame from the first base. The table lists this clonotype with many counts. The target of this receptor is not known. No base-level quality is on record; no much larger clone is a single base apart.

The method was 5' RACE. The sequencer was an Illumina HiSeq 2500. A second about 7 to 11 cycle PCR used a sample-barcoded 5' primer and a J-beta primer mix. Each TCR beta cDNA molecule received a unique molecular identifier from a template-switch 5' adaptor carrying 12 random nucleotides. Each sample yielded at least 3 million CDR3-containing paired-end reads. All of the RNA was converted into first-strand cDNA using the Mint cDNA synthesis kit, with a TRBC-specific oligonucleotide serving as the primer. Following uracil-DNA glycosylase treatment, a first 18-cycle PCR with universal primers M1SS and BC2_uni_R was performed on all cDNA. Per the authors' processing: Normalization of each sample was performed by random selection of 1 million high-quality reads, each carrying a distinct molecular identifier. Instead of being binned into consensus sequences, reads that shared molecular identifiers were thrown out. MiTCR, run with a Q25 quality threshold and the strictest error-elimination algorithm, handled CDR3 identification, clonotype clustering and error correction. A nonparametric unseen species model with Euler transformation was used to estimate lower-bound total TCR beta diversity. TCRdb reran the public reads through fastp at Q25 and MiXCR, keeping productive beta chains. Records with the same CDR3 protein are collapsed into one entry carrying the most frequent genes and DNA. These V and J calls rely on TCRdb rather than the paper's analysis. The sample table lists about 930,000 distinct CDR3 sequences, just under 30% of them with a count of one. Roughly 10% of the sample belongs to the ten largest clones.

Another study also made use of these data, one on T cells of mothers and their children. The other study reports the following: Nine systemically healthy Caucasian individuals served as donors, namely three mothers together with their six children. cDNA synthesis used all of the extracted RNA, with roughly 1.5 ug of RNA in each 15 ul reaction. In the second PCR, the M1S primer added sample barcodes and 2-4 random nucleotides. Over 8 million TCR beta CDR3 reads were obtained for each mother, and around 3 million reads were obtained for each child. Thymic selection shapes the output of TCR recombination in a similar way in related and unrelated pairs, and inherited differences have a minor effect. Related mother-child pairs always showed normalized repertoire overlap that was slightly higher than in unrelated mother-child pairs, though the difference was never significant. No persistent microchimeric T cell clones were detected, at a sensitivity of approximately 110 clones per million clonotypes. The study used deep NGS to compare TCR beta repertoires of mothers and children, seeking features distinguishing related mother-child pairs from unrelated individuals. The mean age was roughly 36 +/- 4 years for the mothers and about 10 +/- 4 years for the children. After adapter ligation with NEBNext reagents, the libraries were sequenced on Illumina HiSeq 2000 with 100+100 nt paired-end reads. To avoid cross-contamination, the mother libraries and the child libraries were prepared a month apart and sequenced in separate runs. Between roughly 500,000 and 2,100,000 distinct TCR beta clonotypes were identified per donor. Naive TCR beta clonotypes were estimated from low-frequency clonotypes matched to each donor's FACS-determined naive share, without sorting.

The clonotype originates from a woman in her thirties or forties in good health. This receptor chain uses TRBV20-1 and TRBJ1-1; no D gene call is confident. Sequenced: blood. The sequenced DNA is TGCAGTGCCAGCTGGCTAACGGGGACTGAAGCTTTCTTT. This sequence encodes CSASWLTGTEAFF.